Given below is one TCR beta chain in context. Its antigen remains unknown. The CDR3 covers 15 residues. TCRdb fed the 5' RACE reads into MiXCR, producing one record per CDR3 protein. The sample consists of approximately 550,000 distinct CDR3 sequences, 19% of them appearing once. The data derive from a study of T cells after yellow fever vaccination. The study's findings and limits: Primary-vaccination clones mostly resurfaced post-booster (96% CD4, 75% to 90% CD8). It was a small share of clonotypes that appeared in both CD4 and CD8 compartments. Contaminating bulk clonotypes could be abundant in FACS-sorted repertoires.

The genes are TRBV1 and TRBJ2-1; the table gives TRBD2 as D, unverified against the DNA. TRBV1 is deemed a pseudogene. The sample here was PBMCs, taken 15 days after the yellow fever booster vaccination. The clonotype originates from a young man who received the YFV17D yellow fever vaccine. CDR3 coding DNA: TGCACCAGCAGCCCCACGGCTAGCGGTTTCAATGAGCAGTTCTTC. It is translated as CTSSPTASGFNEQFF.